The rows below give T cell receptor beta chains drawn from one sample of a study of T cell responses to AZD1222 COVID-19 vaccine. TCRdb keeps only in-frame clones here, not all; method: immunoSEQ multiplex PCR. The data contain 150,000 or so clones, about 85% of them singletons. Sequenced material: peripheral blood, taken on day 0 of AZD1222 vaccination. Source of these receptors: an adult in good health. CDR3s include the opening cysteine and the closing phenylalanine or tryptophan. D genes are given only for firm matches. Not all rows give a size; the values are once, few, many and, for expanded clones, a class.

clone size: few
J gene: TRBJ2-1
V gene: TRBV7-9
D gene: .
CDR3 DNA: TGTGCCAGCAGCGGAGTGGGGGCGGCTACCTACAATGAGCAGTTCTTC
CDR3 protein: CASSGVGAATYNEQFF

clone size: .
J gene: TRBJ2-1
V gene: TRBV18
D gene: .
CDR3 DNA: TGTGCCAGCTCAGGGGCTTTGCTTGGAGAAGAGCAGTTCTTC
CDR3 protein: CASSGALLGEEQFF

clone size: .
J gene: TRBJ2-7
V gene: TRBV19
D gene: .
CDR3 DNA: TGTGCCAGTAGTCAACCGGTGGGGAGGTCCTACGAGCAGTACTTC
CDR3 protein: CASSQPVGRSYEQYF

clone size: .
J gene: TRBJ1-4
V gene: TRBV19
D gene: TRBD1
CDR3 DNA: TGTGCCAGTAGTCCTACCGGGACAGGGTTGGCAGCTAATGAAAAACTGTTTTTT
CDR3 protein: CASSPTGTGLAANEKLFF

clone size: .
J gene: TRBJ2-7
V gene: TRBV28
D gene: .
CDR3 DNA: TGTGCCAGCAGCCAGGACCTCAGCCGGCAGTACTTC
CDR3 protein: CASSQDLSRQYF

clone size: .
J gene: TRBJ2-3
V gene: TRBV9
D gene: TRBD2
CDR3 DNA: TGTGCCAGCAGCGTATCGACCACTAGCGGGGGATCAGATACGCAGTATTTT
CDR3 protein: CASSVSTTSGGSDTQYF

clone size: once
J gene: TRBJ2-7
V gene: TRBV18
D gene: TRBD2
CDR3 DNA: TGTGCCAGCTCACCCCCTAGCGGGGGGGCCTACGAGCAGTACTTC
CDR3 protein: CASSPPSGGAYEQYF

clone size: .
J gene: TRBJ2-5
V gene: TRBV12-3/TRBV12-4
D gene: .
CDR3 DNA: TGTGCCAGCAGAGCAGGGGTGGAGACCCAGTACTTC
CDR3 protein: CASRAGVETQYF

clone size: .
J gene: TRBJ1-2
V gene: TRBV11-1
D gene: .
CDR3 DNA: TGTGCCAGCAGCTTAACCGATAACTATGGCTACACCTTC
CDR3 protein: CASSLTDNYGYTF

clone size: .
J gene: TRBJ2-1
V gene: TRBV12-3/TRBV12-4
D gene: .
CDR3 DNA: TGTGCCAGCAGTTTCAATGAGCAGTTCTTC
CDR3 protein: CASSFNEQFF

clone size: .
J gene: TRBJ1-1
V gene: TRBV5-1
D gene: .
CDR3 DNA: TGCGCCAGCAGCGTGACAGGACGCACTGAAGCTTTCTTT
CDR3 protein: CASSVTGRTEAFF

clone size: few
J gene: TRBJ2-3
V gene: TRBV9
D gene: .
CDR3 DNA: TGTGCCAGCAGCGTAGGGGGGGCTTTATCAGATACGCAGTATTTT
CDR3 protein: CASSVGGALSDTQYF

clone size: .
J gene: TRBJ2-7
V gene: TRBV6-6
D gene: TRBD1
CDR3 DNA: TGTGCCAGCAGTTACTCGGGGACAGGGACCTACGAGCAGTACTTC
CDR3 protein: CASSYSGTGTYEQYF

clone size: .
J gene: TRBJ2-1
V gene: TRBV6-5
D gene: TRBD1
CDR3 DNA: TGTGCCAGCAGTTACTCGACAGGGGATTTGTTCTTC
CDR3 protein: CASSYSTGDLFF

clone size: .
J gene: TRBJ1-6
V gene: TRBV5-1
D gene: .
CDR3 DNA: TGCGCCAGCAGCACGGACACCCACTATAATTCACCCCTCCACTTT
CDR3 protein: CASSTDTHYNSPLHF

clone size: .
J gene: TRBJ1-6
V gene: TRBV6-7
D gene: TRBD1
CDR3 DNA: TGTGCCAGCAGTTGGGGACAGCGGGAGGGCTCCTATAATTCACCCCTCCACTTT
CDR3 protein: CASSWGQREGSYNSPLHF

clone size: .
J gene: TRBJ2-3
V gene: TRBV19
D gene: TRBD1
CDR3 DNA: TGTGCCAGTAAAAGGGGGGACAGGGTCACAGATACGCAGTATTTT
CDR3 protein: CASKRGDRVTDTQYF

clone size: .
J gene: TRBJ1-6
V gene: TRBV7-8
D gene: .
CDR3 DNA: TGTGCCAGCAGCCGGGACTCCTATAATTCACCCCTCCACTTT
CDR3 protein: CASSRDSYNSPLHF

clone size: .
J gene: TRBJ1-2
V gene: TRBV6-5
D gene: TRBD1
CDR3 DNA: TGTGCCAGCCGGGGGACAGGGGGCCTTGGCTACACCTTC
CDR3 protein: CASRGTGGLGYTF